The 21 T cell receptor beta chains reported below all come from one sample, sequenced in a study of CD8+ T cells in alopecia areata. Sequencing relied on a cDNA template that was reverse transcribed from extracted RNA. The repertoire was sequenced with immunoSEQ multiplex PCR; TCRdb's copy has only in-frame clones and lacks some. The sample has 9,500 to 15,000 clones, approximately 52% seen once. Peripheral blood and lesional scalp punch biopsies came from alopecia areata patients. Input material: skin. The receptors come from a human donor with alopecia areata.

The rearrangement uses TRBV7-2 and TRBJ1-2; the D gene is possibly TRBD1 (6 bases). The V and J ends lost 5 bases and 6 bases respectively, with 19 bases between them. CDR3 length: 15 amino acids. Germline CDR1 is SGHTA and CDR2 is FQGNSA. The CDR3 region is CASSLQTGLRDGYTF. Written as DNA, the CDR3 is TGTGCCAGCAGCCTCCAAACAGGGCTACGGGATGGCTACACCTTC.

The CDR3 reads CAWSVGTGIPYEQYF. In nucleotides, the CDR3 is TGTGCCTGGAGTGTTGGGACAGGTATTCCCTACGAGCAGTACTTC. The J gene is TRBJ2-7, the V gene TRBV30; TRBD1 aligns across 8 bases. From germline, CDR1 is GTSNPN and CDR2 SVGIG (reference sequence). The ends lost 0 bases at V and 2 bases at J; junction bases unmatched: 6. The CDR3 is 15 amino acids.

The rearrangement joins TRBV7-3 to TRBJ2-7; tentatively, D is TRBD2 (5 bases). The CDR3 extends over 14 amino acids. Trimming took 6 bases from V and 0 from J, leaving 12 bases between them. Germline CDR1 reads SGHTA; CDR2 reads FQGTGA. Here the CDR3 reads CASSSILVSYEQYF. The CDR3 DNA reads as TGTGCCAGCAGTAGTATACTAGTCTCCTACGAGCAGTACTTC.

This chain uses TRBV30 with TRBJ2-7, with 9 bases aligning to TRBD1. The CDR3 consists of 18 residues. V was pared by 2 bases and J by 0 bases, with 14 bases of the junction left unmatched. Looked up from germline, CDR1 is GTSNPN and CDR2 is SVGIG (reference sequence). The CDR3 spells CAWSLSRFGTGSSYEQYF. The CDR3 DNA is TGTGCCTGGAGTTTGAGTCGTTTCGGGACAGGGAGCTCCTACGAGCAGTACTTC.

This chain joins TRBV6-6 and TRBJ2-3; D not resolved. V lost 6 bases, J lost 4 bases, and 11 bases lay in between. CDR1 MNHNY and CDR2 SVGAGI come from the germline V gene (reference sequence). The CDR3 sequence is 13 residues long. The CDR3 DNA reads TGTGCCAGCAGCCGAGGACGCCCAGATACGCAGTATTTT. Its translation is CASSRGRPDTQYF.

This chain links TRBV6-6 with TRBJ1-5; D gene ambiguous. V lost 4 bases to trimming and J lost 1 base, with 14 bases between them. This CDR3 contains 16 residues. The germline CDR1 and CDR2 sequences are MNHNY and SVGAGI (reference sequence). The CDR3 sequence: CASSSAGEESNQPQHF. The CDR3 bases are TGTGCCAGCAGTTCTGCCGGGGAAGAGAGCAATCAGCCCCAGCATTTT.

This clone was found a few times. The chain carries TRBV6-1 and TRBJ1-2; TRBD1 aligns across 9 bases. In germline, CDR1 is MNHNS, CDR2 SASEGT. The CDR3 has 13 residues. V was clipped by 5 bases and J by 5 bases; unmatched bases: 3. The CDR3: CASSRDRVYGYTF. The CDR3 DNA reads TGTGCCAGCAGTCGGGACAGGGTATATGGCTACACCTTC.

The chain has TRBV15 and TRBJ1-5; TRBD1 is a possible D gene (5 bases). Trimming took off 1 base at V and 5 bases at J, with 12 bases between the two ends. The CDR3 is made up of 15 amino acids. Germline assignment: CDR1 LNHNV and CDR2 YYDKDF (reference sequence). CDR3 nucleotides: TGTGCCACCAGCAGAGGAAAGACAGTCTATCAGCCCCAGCATTTT. This translates into CATSRGKTVYQPQHF.

This chain links TRBV9 with TRBJ2-2; D unclear. Germline-derived CDR1 and CDR2 are SGDLS and YYNGEE. V was shortened by 4 bases and J by 3 bases, with 7 bases between the two germline ends. The CDR3 extends over 13 amino acids. This CDR3 reads CASSPRDTGELFF. The CDR3 bases are TGTGCCAGCAGCCCTAGGGACACCGGGGAGCTGTTTTTT.

The genes are TRBV27 and TRBJ1-5; D not certain. The V and J ends lost 3 bases and 4 bases respectively, with 7 bases between them. Per germline, CDR1 MNHEY and CDR2 SMNVEV (reference sequence). The CDR3 runs to 13 residues. The CDR3: CASSFTGNQPQHF. The CDR3 DNA is TGTGCCAGCAGTTTTACGGGGAATCAGCCCCAGCATTTT.

The rearrangement joins TRBV14 to TRBJ2-3; TRBD1 agrees at 9 bases. The CDR3 is made up of 16 amino acids. CDR1 SGHDN and CDR2 FVKESK come from the germline V gene. V dropped 3 bases and J dropped 2; count of bases not matched to a gene: 6. The CDR3 region is CASSQLTGGFTDTQYF. CDR3 bases: TGTGCCAGCAGCCAGCTTACAGGGGGCTTCACAGATACGCAGTATTTT.

This clone came up a few times. The chain is built from TRBV19 and TRBJ1-2; 8 nucleotides agree with TRBD1. With 6 bases clipped from V and 1 base from J, the junction kept 4 bases outside the gene matches. This CDR3 is 14 amino acids long. CDR1 is LNHDA, CDR2 SQIVND, per germline (reference sequence). The CDR3 sequence: CASSAGGDNYGYTF. CDR3 DNA: TGTGCCAGTAGCGCAGGGGGCGATAACTATGGCTACACCTTC.

The rearrangement joins TRBV21-1 to TRBJ2-6; TRBD1, the D gene given by the table, was not confirmed from the DNA. TRBV21-1 is tagged as a pseudogene. The length of the CDR3 is 22 residues. Written as DNA, the CDR3 is TGTGCCAGCAGCAAAGTAGAGCGCGGCAGGGGGCTTTCTCTCTCTGGGGCCAACGTCCTGACTTTC. Residues: CASSKVERGRGLSLSGANVLTF.

This sequence joins TRBV14 and TRBJ1-5, with D unclear. V was shortened by 4 bases and J by 4 bases, with 8 bases between the two germline ends. Germline CDR1 and CDR2: SGHDN and FVKESK. The CDR3 length is 13 residues. The DNA for the CDR3 is TGTGCCAGCAGCCTATACTATAATCAGCCCCAGCATTTT. Its protein is CASSLYYNQPQHF.

The chain recombines TRBV5-6 with TRBJ2-2; D may correspond to TRBD1 or TRBD2 (6 bases each). This CDR3 has 16 amino acids. V was clipped by 6 bases and J by 4 bases, with 19 bases between them. From germline, CDR1 is SGHDT and CDR2 YYEEEE. The CDR3, as DNA: TGTGCCAGCACCACGGAGCCGGGGGCAGGCACCGGGGAGCTGTTTTTT. The encoded protein is CASTTEPGAGTGELFF.

Only a few counts were recorded for this clone. CDR3 sequence: CASSGRETDTQYF. The CDR3 DNA follows: TGTGCCAGCAGCGGCCGGGAAACAGATACGCAGTATTTT. This chain uses TRBV5-4 with TRBJ2-3; D might be TRBD2 (5 bases). CDR3 length: 13 residues. The V and J ends lost 4 bases and 3 bases respectively, with 9 bases between them. CDR1 and CDR2 (germline): SGHNT, YYREEE (reference sequence).

This chain links TRBV7-8 with TRBJ1-2; D remains unclear. The CDR3 spans 13 residues. The germline V gene has CDR1 SGHVS and CDR2 FQNEAQ. The V gene lost 5 bases and the J gene lost 7 bases, with 14 bases spanning the gap. DNA for the CDR3: TGTGCCAGCAGCCCAGACTCACTCGGTGGCTACACCTTC. Its translation: CASSPDSLGGYTF.

This clone was seen a handful of times. The rearrangement links TRBV5-4 to TRBJ1-2; no clear D. With 2 bases removed from V and 1 base from J, the gap between germline ends came to 9 bases. CDR3 length equals 14 residues. Per germline, CDR1 SGHNT and CDR2 YYREEE (reference sequence). The CDR3 loop reads CASSLVGFNYGYTF. CDR3 DNA sequence: TGTGCCAGCAGCTTAGTAGGTTTTAACTATGGCTACACCTTC.

The chain joins TRBV7-9 to TRBJ2-5, with 7 bases aligning to TRBD1. The germline V gene encodes CDR1 SEHNR and CDR2 FQNEAQ (reference sequence). The V segment lost 4 bases and the J segment 5 bases; nucleotides outside the gene matches: 10. This CDR3 region has 15 residues. The DNA for the CDR3 is TGTGCCAGCAGCTCGACAGGGTCCCTTTTGGAGACCCAGTACTTC. Its protein is CASSSTGSLLETQYF.

The chain recombines TRBV29-1 with TRBJ2-7; tentative D call: TRBD1 (5 bases). CDR1 is SQVTM, CDR2 ANQGSEA, per germline. Trimming left V 5 bases short and J 0 bases short, with 11 bases between. The CDR3 extends over 13 amino acids. This CDR3 is CSVLTDSSYEQYF. The CDR3 nucleotides read TGCAGCGTTCTAACAGACAGCTCCTACGAGCAGTACTTC.

This chain links TRBV6-5 with TRBJ1-5, with D tentatively TRBD1 (6 bases). V dropped 2 bases and J dropped 2 bases, with 10 bases sitting between them. CDR3 size: 15 residues. Germline CDR1 and CDR2: MNHEY and SVGAGI. The CDR3: CASSYGGAGNQPQHF. The CDR3 DNA follows: TGTGCCAGCAGTTACGGGGGGGCGGGCAATCAGCCCCAGCATTTT.